Shown below are 29 T cell receptor beta chains from a single sample sequenced in a study of T cell repertoires in cytomegalovirus infection. These receptors have no known antigen. Each CDR3 protein is one row after TCRdb ran MiXCR on the reads. This table has some 200,000 distinct CDR3 sequences, roughly two fifths appearing once. Material: CD8+ T cells from cultured PBMCs, obtained from culture after CMV antigen stimulation. The receptors were sampled from a human donor in good health (CMV status not recorded). Some clones in this sample may be carry-over from other donors' samples.

The V gene is TRBV7-9, the J gene TRBJ1-4; D gene unclear. The CDR3 extends over 11 amino acids. Germline CDR1 SEHNR, CDR2 FQNEAQ (reference sequence). Trimming removed 8 bases from V and 0 bases from J, with 1 base in between. The CDR3 DNA sequence: TGTGCCAGCTCAACTAATGAAAAACTGTTTTTT. Its protein product is CASSTNEKLFF.

The J gene is TRBJ2-3, the V gene TRBV12-3 or TRBV12-4, with 7 nucleotides matching TRBD1. The CDR3 loop spans 16 amino acids. J gave up 2 bases and V 4 bases, and 9 bases lay outside the gene matches. The CDR3 coding sequence is TGTGCCAGCAGTTCGAGTTGGGACAGCTACACAGATACGCAGTATTTT. Translated, it gives CASSSSWDSYTDTQYF.

This clonotype occurred many times. The CDR3 nucleotides read TGTGCCAGCAGCTTAAGCGGAAACACAGATACGCAGTATTTT. The encoded protein is CASSLSGNTDTQYF. The rearrangement uses TRBV7-6 and TRBJ2-3, with D tentatively TRBD2 (5 bases). The CDR3 is 14 residues long. Per germline, CDR1 SGHVS and CDR2 FNYEAQ. The V end lost 2 bases, the J end lost 2 bases, and 8 bases lay between the germline ends.

The J gene is TRBJ1-5, the V gene TRBV4-1; D is unclear. Between the trimmed V and J ends, which lost 4 bases and 5 bases, there was a span of 15 bases. Germline V gives CDR1 MGHRA, CDR2 YSYEKL. The CDR3 is 15 amino acids. This CDR3 is CASSLVGSADQPQHF. The CDR3 DNA reads TGCGCCAGCAGCCTAGTAGGTTCCGCGGATCAGCCCCAGCATTTT.

The rearrangement joins TRBV5-1 to TRBJ2-5, with 14 bases lining up with TRBD2. The CDR3 runs to 19 residues. CDR1 is SGHRS and CDR2 is YFSETQ in the germline V gene. Germline trimming cut 0 bases from V and 0 bases from J; bases unmatched to any gene: 7. The CDR3 DNA follows: TGCGCCAGCAGCTTGGATTTCGGACTAGCGGGGGGCCACCAAGAGACCCAGTACTTC. This codes for CASSLDFGLAGGHQETQYF.

The rearrangement joins TRBV2 to TRBJ2-1; no clear D. CDR1 is SNHLY, CDR2 FYNNEI, per germline. Trimming took off 5 bases at V and 2 bases at J, with 7 bases between the two ends. CDR3 length: 13 amino acids. The CDR3 region has the DNA TGTGCCAGCAGTCGAGGTGCCTACAATGAGCAGTTCTTC. Amino acid sequence: CASSRGAYNEQFF. The whole variable domain, remainder taken from reference TRBV2 and TRBJ2-1, is EPEVTQTPSHQVTQMGQEVILRCVPISNHLYFYWYRQILGQKVEFLVSFYNNEISEKSEIFDDQFSVERPDGSNFTLKIRSTKLEDSAMYFCASSRGAYNEQFFGPGTRLTVL.

This clonotype was seen a few times. The J gene is TRBJ2-1, the V gene TRBV20-1; TRBD1 matches at 9 bases. The trim removed 5 bases at V and 7 bases at J, leaving 12 bases unmatched. Germline-derived CDR1 and CDR2 are DFQATT and SNEGSKA (reference sequence). The CDR3 is 15 amino acids. Written as DNA, the CDR3 is TGCAGTGCTGGACACAGGGGGCGATTGATTAATGAGCAGTTCTTC. Its protein product is CSAGHRGRLINEQFF.

In this sample, this clonotype turned up a few times. The rearrangement uses TRBV5-4 and TRBJ2-1; D is tentatively TRBD1 or TRBD2 (5 bases each). Germline V CDR1 and CDR2: SGHNT, YYREEE (reference sequence). The CDR3 is 14 residues long. The V and J ends lost 3 bases and 0 bases respectively, with 7 bases between them. In DNA, the CDR3 is TGTGCCAGCAGCTGGGGGAGCTCCTACAATGAGCAGTTCTTC. Amino acids: CASSWGSSYNEQFF. The variable domain in full, with the rest retrieved from reference TRBV5-4 and TRBJ2-1, is ETGVTQSPTHLIKTRGQQVTLRCSSQSGHNTVSWYQQALGQGPQFIFQYYREEENGRGNFPPRFSGLQFPNYSSELNVNALELDDSALYLCASSWGSSYNEQFFGPGTRLTVL.

This clonotype has more than one count but fewer than ten. The chain employs TRBV6-5 and TRBJ2-1; 10 nucleotides match TRBD2. The germline V gene encodes CDR1 MNHEY and CDR2 SVGAGI. The CDR3 is 17 amino acids. After removal of 3 bases from V and 3 bases from J, the junction contained 8 bases not matched to a gene. CDR3 in DNA: TGTGCCAGCAGTTATAAAGCGGGAGGGCCACTCTACAATGAGCAGTTCTTC. Amino acids: CASSYKAGGPLYNEQFF.

The CDR3, as DNA: TGTGCCAGCACCACTGGGGGGGGGGCCTACAATGAGCAGTTCTTC. This gives the protein CASTTGGGAYNEQFF. V is TRBV9 and J is TRBJ2-1; TRBD2 matches 7 bases. Germline V lookup: CDR1 SGDLS, CDR2 YYNGEE. The ends lost 6 bases at V and 2 bases at J; junction bases unmatched: 8. CDR3 size: 15 residues.

This clonotype was seen ten or more times. This chain joins TRBV4-2 and TRBJ1-2, with D possibly matching TRBD1 (6 bases). This CDR3 comprises 16 residues. V gave up 4 bases and J gave up 5 bases, with 20 bases separating them. Germline-derived CDR1 and CDR2 are LGHNA and YNFKEQ. CDR3 nucleotides: TGTGCCAGCAGCCCCGCAAGGTACAGGGTACCATATGGCTACACCTTC. This sequence encodes CASSPARYRVPYGYTF.

The gene calls are TRBV12-3 or TRBV12-4 and TRBJ1-1; 8 nucleotides agree with TRBD1. Trimming took 7 bases from V and 5 from J; bases not matched to a gene: 18. CDR3 length: 17 amino acids. The CDR3: CASTPMRTGSEWTEAFF. CDR3 coding DNA: TGTGCCAGCACCCCGATGAGGACAGGGAGTGAATGGACTGAAGCTTTCTTT.

This clonotype was seen only once. An end of the junction does not agree with germline; a read error may underlie this. The chain joins TRBV28 to TRBJ2-5; 7 bases match TRBD1. The CDR3 covers 16 residues. Germline V lookup: CDR1 MDHEN, CDR2 SYDVKM. The CDR3 sequence: CASKTRGGAGQEIQYF. The DNA for the CDR3 is TGTGCCAGCAAAACTAGAGGGGGCGCGGGTCAAGAGATCCAGTACTTC. Drawing the rest from reference TRBV28 and TRBJ2-5, the complete variable domain is DVKVTQSSRYLVKRTGEKVFLECVQDMDHENMFWYRQDPGLGLRLIYFSYDVKMKEKGDIPEGYSVSREKKERFSLILESASTNQTSMYLCASKTRGGAGQEIQYFGPGTRLLVL.

This clonotype was recorded a few times. One end of the junction does not line up with germline, which may come from a read error. The genes are TRBV27 and TRBJ2-1, with 11 bases that match TRBD2. CDR1 and CDR2 from the germline V gene are MNHEY and SMNVEV (reference sequence). The CDR3 consists of 17 residues. The CDR3 here is CASTLFTPGTSGNEQFF. CDR3 nucleotides: TGTGCCAGCACTTTATTTACCCCCGGGACTAGCGGTAATGAGCAGTTCTTC.

This chain joins TRBV12-3 or TRBV12-4 and TRBJ1-5, with no clear D. This CDR3 contains 17 residues. V gave up 5 bases and J gave up 3 bases, with 20 bases separating them. CDR3 coding DNA: TGTGCCAGCAGTCCCATATACCCACGAGAGCCCAATCAGCCCCAGCATTTT. Protein sequence: CASSPIYPREPNQPQHF.

The chain uses TRBV29-1 and TRBJ2-5; 7 bases align to TRBD2. The CDR3 spans 13 residues. V lost 8 bases to trimming and J lost 3 bases; unmatched junction nucleotides: 9. Germline loops: CDR1 SQVTM, CDR2 ANQGSEA. The CDR3 is CSILGGWKETQYF. The DNA for the CDR3 is TGCAGCATCCTGGGGGGGTGGAAAGAGACCCAGTACTTC.

J is TRBJ1-1 and V is TRBV10-3; no reliable D call. V was pared by 2 bases and J by 5 bases, with 12 bases between. The germline gives CDR1 ENHRY, CDR2 SYGVKD. The CDR3 loop spans 14 amino acids. CDR3 loop: CAISEGGERTEAFF. CDR3 coding DNA: TGTGCCATCAGTGAGGGAGGCGAGAGGACTGAAGCTTTCTTT.

This clonotype was recorded a few times. The V gene is TRBV28, the J gene TRBJ2-2; 7 bases line up with TRBD1. The CDR3 is made up of 17 amino acids. Germline V gives CDR1 MDHEN, CDR2 SYDVKM. Germline trimming cut 5 bases from V and 4 bases from J; bases unmatched to any gene: 13. DNA of the CDR3: TGTGCCAGCAGTACTCCCCGACAGGGACGCGGCACCGGGGAGCTGTTTTTT. It codes for CASSTPRQGRGTGELFF.

The rearrangement links TRBV7-6 to TRBJ2-1; 7 nucleotides match TRBD1. CDR1 is SGHVS and CDR2 is FNYEAQ in the germline V gene. V dropped 3 bases and J dropped 6; count of bases not matched to a gene: 11. The CDR3 runs to 16 residues. As DNA, the CDR3 is TGTGCCAGCAGCTTTGCCGGGACAGCCCCCGGCAATGAGCAGTTCTTC. Encoded protein: CASSFAGTAPGNEQFF.

The sample holds a few counts of this clonotype. The rearrangement joins TRBV12-3 or TRBV12-4 to TRBJ2-1; no reliable D call. With 3 bases removed from V and 3 bases from J, the gap between germline ends came to 6 bases. This CDR3 has 13 residues. In nucleotides, the CDR3 is TGTGCCAGCAGTTTTGACATCTACAATGAGCAGTTCTTC. It specifies CASSFDIYNEQFF.

This clonotype is a singleton in its sample. The chain uses TRBV27 and TRBJ1-4, with D unresolved. CDR3 length: 15 amino acids. From germline, CDR1 is MNHEY and CDR2 SMNVEV (reference sequence). Trimming removed 6 bases at V and 4 bases at J, with 15 bases between. CDR3 in amino acids: CASSPGGMFNEKLFF. CDR3 sequence (DNA): TGTGCCAGCAGCCCCGGAGGGATGTTTAATGAAAAACTGTTTTTT. Supplemented by reference TRBV27 and TRBJ1-4, the full variable domain reads EAQVTQNPRYLITVTGKKLTVTCSQNMNHEYMSWYRQDPGLGLRQIYYSMNVEVTDKGDVPEGYKVSRKEKRNFPLILESPSPNQTSLYFCASSPGGMFNEKLFFGSGTQLSVL.

The chain is built from TRBV19 and TRBJ1-1; D is ambiguous. The CDR3 extends over 14 amino acids. V lost 5 bases and J 5 bases, leaving 15 bases between the germline ends. Germline CDR1 reads LNHDA; CDR2 reads SQIVND (reference sequence). The chain's CDR3 is CASSPRRARTEAFF. The CDR3 DNA reads TGTGCCAGTAGTCCGAGACGGGCTCGGACTGAAGCTTTCTTT.

The CDR3 reads CASSYRTFGSQNYGYTF. Written as DNA, the CDR3 is TGTGCCAGCAGTTACCGGACCTTCGGAAGTCAGAATTATGGCTACACCTTC. The gene calls are TRBV6-5 and TRBJ1-2; D gene unclear. Deletions cut 2 bases from V and 5 bases from J, with 21 bases between. The CDR3 totals 17 residues. Germline CDR1 is MNHEY and CDR2 is SVGAGI.

This clonotype was recorded only once. The chain carries TRBV7-8 and TRBJ2-2, with TRBD2 matching over 7 bases. Per germline, CDR1 SGHVS and CDR2 FQNEAQ. Germline trimming cut 8 bases from V and 5 bases from J; bases unmatched to any gene: 8. The CDR3 extends over 14 amino acids. The CDR3 region has the DNA TGTGCCAGCTTGGCAGCGGGAAGAACCGGGGAGCTGTTTTTT. Translating gives CASLAAGRTGELFF.

This sequence joins TRBV6-5 and TRBJ2-7, with 7 bases aligning to TRBD1. This CDR3 has 14 residues. Looked up from germline, CDR1 is MNHEY and CDR2 is SVGAGI. The V gene end was trimmed by 2 bases and the J gene end by 1 base; junction bases not matched to a gene: 2. CDR3 coding DNA: TGTGCCAGCAGTTACGACAGGGATTCCTACGAGCAGTACTTC. Its translation is CASSYDRDSYEQYF.

The chain carries TRBV5-4 and TRBJ1-2; D is perhaps TRBD1 (5 bases). Trimming left V 0 bases short and J 8 bases short, with 14 bases between. Germline V gene lookup returns CDR1 SGHNT and CDR2 YYREEE (reference sequence). CDR3 length: 14 residues. Written as DNA, the CDR3 is TGTGCCAGCAGCTTGGATCGCGGGACCGGAGGCTACACCTTC. Its translation: CASSLDRGTGGYTF.

The chain uses TRBV20-1 and TRBJ2-1; possibly TRBD2 for D (6 bases). Trimming cost V 6 bases and J 3 bases, with 21 bases left between them. Germline V gene data show CDR1 as DFQATT and CDR2 as SNEGSKA (reference sequence). CDR3 length equals 16 residues. CDR3 nucleotide sequence: TGCAGTGCCCTACCCTTGAGGGTAGCGGTCTACAATGAGCAGTTCTTC. It specifies CSALPLRVAVYNEQFF.

This clonotype was recorded at least ten times. The chain carries TRBV7-9 and TRBJ2-5, with D perhaps matching TRBD2 (7 bases). CDR1 and CDR2 from the germline V gene are SEHNR and FQNEAQ (reference sequence). CDR3 size: 18 residues. V lost 4 bases to trimming and J lost 1 base, with 22 bases between them. The chain's CDR3 is CASSSTGTSGEIQETQYF. CDR3 coding DNA: TGTGCCAGCAGCTCAACGGGGACAAGCGGGGAGATCCAAGAGACCCAGTACTTC.

With respect to this clonotype: The conserved phenylalanine or tryptophan normally closing the CDR3 is absent here, so this likely arose from a read error. The rearrangement links TRBV2 to TRBJ1-6; a weak D match, TRBD1 (5 bases). The CDR3 has 16 amino acids. Germline CDR1 SNHLY, CDR2 FYNNEI. CDR3 sequence (DNA): TGTGCAAGCAGACCATGTTACCGACAGCCCAGTTCACCCCTCCACTTG. It specifies CASRPCYRQPSSPLHL.